These 11 T cell receptor beta chains were sequenced from one sample in a study of T-cell reconstitution after alpha-beta-depleted transplantation in children. During its preparation, the TCRbeta library received unique molecular identifiers. TCRdb reprocessed the PCR reads with MiXCR, giving one entry per CDR3 protein. The profile shows about 27,000 distinct CDR3 sequences, 6.3% of them singletons. The sample here was PBMCs, mostly from graft donor cells, taken 180 days after TCRalphabeta/CD19-depleted stem cell transplant. The receptor set was obtained from a male patient between 5 and 17 years old who had a stem cell transplant for acute myeloid leukemia, so the T cells may come from the graft donor.

The table lists this clonotype with many counts. The V call is TRBV2, the J call TRBJ2-5; D is unclear. Deletions cut 6 bases from V and 4 bases from J, with 6 bases between. Germline V gene data show CDR1 as SNHLY and CDR2 as FYNNEI. The CDR3 has 11 amino acids. DNA for the CDR3: TGTGCCAGCAGGTTAGCAGAGACCCAGTACTTC. Translated, it gives CASRLAETQYF. The complete variable domain, with remaining parts taken from reference TRBV2 and TRBJ2-5, reads EPEVTQTPSHQVTQMGQEVILRCVPISNHLYFYWYRQILGQKVEFLVSFYNNEISEKSEIFDDQFSVERPDGSNFTLKIRSTKLEDSAMYFCASRLAETQYFGPGTRLLVL.

This clonotype has ten or more counts. The V and J genes are TRBV5-1 and TRBJ2-7; D gene ambiguous. V gave up 4 bases and J gave up 3 bases, with 5 bases separating them. The CDR3 sequence is 11 residues long. Germline assignment: CDR1 SGHRS and CDR2 YFSETQ. The CDR3 spells CASSNIYEQYF. As DNA, the CDR3 is TGCGCCAGCAGCAACATCTACGAGCAGTACTTC. The full variable domain, completed using reference TRBV5-1 and TRBJ2-7, is KAGVTQTPRYLIKTRGQQVTLSCSPISGHRSVSWYQQTPGQGLQFLFEYFSETQRNKGNFPGRFSGRQFSNSRSEMNVSTLELGDSALYLCASSNIYEQYFGPGTRLTVT.

At least ten counts were recorded for this clonotype. The gene calls are TRBV20-1 and TRBJ1-1; D perhaps matches TRBD1 (6 bases). With 1 base removed from V and 5 bases from J, the gap between germline ends came to 17 bases. Looked up from germline, CDR1 is DFQATT and CDR2 is SNEGSKA (reference sequence). This CDR3 is built from 15 residues. Here the CDR3 DNA reads TGCAGTGCTAGAGGCCCCGGGGGCGGTGGTACTGAAGCTTTCTTT. Translation gives CSARGPGGGGTEAFF.

This clonotype occurred many times. The chain links TRBV20-1 to TRBJ2-1, with D possibly matching TRBD1 (6 bases). Germline lookup yields CDR1 DFQATT and CDR2 SNEGSKA (reference sequence). This CDR3 is built from 16 residues. Trimming pared 6 bases from V and 0 bases from J, leaving 18 bases between. This CDR3 reads CSAPRTAESSYNEQFF. Written as DNA, the CDR3 is TGCAGTGCGCCTCGGACAGCCGAGAGCTCCTACAATGAGCAGTTCTTC.

This clonotype was seen many times. The CDR3 DNA reads as TGTGCCACCAGTGGCCCTAGCGGGAAGAATGAGCAGTTCTTC. Translating gives CATSGPSGKNEQFF. The chain is built from TRBV24-1 and TRBJ2-1, with 9 bases aligning to TRBD2. V trimming: 5 bases; J trimming: 7 bases; junction bases outside the gene matches: 5. CDR1 KGHDR and CDR2 SFDVKD come from the germline V gene. CDR3 length equals 14 residues.

This clonotype was found many times. The gene calls are TRBV20-1 and TRBJ1-1; possible D gene TRBD1, 5 bases. The CDR3 sequence is 13 residues long. Germline assignment: CDR1 DFQATT and CDR2 SNEGSKA (reference sequence). V lost 1 base and J lost 5, with 11 bases in between. In nucleotides, the CDR3 is TGCAGTGCTAGAGGGGGGGTGAGGACTGAAGCTTTCTTT. Translated, it gives CSARGGVRTEAFF.

This chain links TRBV2 with TRBJ2-1; 9 bases fit TRBD2. CDR1 is SNHLY and CDR2 is FYNNEI in the germline V gene. Trimming removed 7 bases from V and 7 bases from J; junction bases left unmatched: 8. This CDR3 has 14 amino acids. The CDR3 region has the DNA TGTGCCAGCACCGAGGGACTAGCCCAAAATGAGCAGTTCTTC. Amino acids: CASTEGLAQNEQFF.

This clonotype was seen repeatedly, ten times or more. CDR3 DNA sequence: TGCAGTGCTAGCTCGGGACTAGCGGCCAAAAACATTCAGTACTTC. Its protein product is CSASSGLAAKNIQYF. The chain employs TRBV20-1 and TRBJ2-4; 10 nucleotides agree with TRBD2. CDR1 and CDR2 (germline): DFQATT, SNEGSKA (reference sequence). The CDR3 loop spans 15 amino acids. The V gene end was trimmed by 3 bases and the J gene end by 1 base; junction bases not matched to a gene: 3.

This clonotype has at least ten counts. CDR3 in DNA: TGCAGTGCAGAACCGGGACTAGCGAACAATGAGCAGTTCTTC. This encodes CSAEPGLANNEQFF. V and J are TRBV20-1 and TRBJ2-1; 10 bases line up with TRBD2. Trimming cost V 6 bases and J 5 bases; bases outside gene matches: 7. The CDR3 sequence is 14 residues long. Looked up from germline, CDR1 is DFQATT and CDR2 is SNEGSKA (reference sequence).

This clonotype was detected many times. The J gene is TRBJ1-4, the V gene TRBV20-1; possible D gene TRBD1, 6 bases. This CDR3 is 15 amino acids long. The germline gives CDR1 DFQATT, CDR2 SNEGSKA (reference sequence). Trimming took 0 bases from V and 3 from J, leaving 11 bases between them. CDR3 bases: TGCAGTGCTAGAGAGCAGGGGAGGTCTAATGAAAAACTGTTTTTT. Encoded protein: CSAREQGRSNEKLFF.

In this sample, this clonotype turned up many times. This chain connects TRBV6-6 to TRBJ1-2, with 10 bases aligning to TRBD1. Losses at the gene ends were 0 bases for V and 2 bases for J; bases not matched to a gene: 6. The germline V gene encodes CDR1 MNHNY and CDR2 SVGAGI (reference sequence). This CDR3 is 17 amino acids long. In DNA form, the CDR3 reads TGTGCCAGCAGTTACTCAGTCGTGGGACAGGGGAACTATGGCTACACCTTC. It specifies CASSYSVVGQGNYGYTF.